This T cell receptor beta chain comes out of a study of blood T cell repertoires in COVID-19. On the study more broadly: Whether acute or convalescent, the COVID-19 samples came from the United States, Italy and Spain. Nucleic acid was either cDNA or gDNA, and it came from T cells, B-cell-depleted T cells, or PBMCs.

Original data processing: Estimation of nucleated cell counts relied on the amplification of reference gene primers. Clones were read by immunoSEQ multiplex PCR, and TCRdb kept only the in-frame ones, dropping some. The V and J calls and clone size are taken from that table; D and trimming were inferred from the DNA. This table holds 59,000 or so clones, approximately 91% found once. The CDR3 is 15 amino acids. Trimming cost V 6 bases and J 2 bases, with 17 bases left between them. From germline, CDR1 is MNHEY and CDR2 SMNVEV (reference sequence). Sequencing input: peripheral blood. V usage is TRBV27 and J usage is TRBJ2-7, with D perhaps matching TRBD1 (6 bases). The receptor was isolated from a human donor in a cohort sampled during active COVID-19. CDR3 in amino acids: CASSTLTGRTYEQYF. CDR3 nucleotide sequence: TGTGCCAGCAGCACCCTGACAGGACGGACCTACGAGCAGTACTTC.